Following are 13 T cell receptor beta chains from one sample sequenced in a study of cytomegalovirus exposure and HLA in healthy donors. Both 60 Vbeta primers and 13 Jbeta primers went into the PCR. The table came from immunoSEQ multiplex PCR; TCRdb's copy has only in-frame clones and leaves some out. Among about 180,000 clones listed, around 74% were seen once. The sequenced sample was PBMCs. All receptors derive from a female donor in good health and CMV-seronegative.

The chain links TRBV7-6 to TRBJ2-2, with a possible D match to TRBD2 (6 bases). Germline lookup yields CDR1 SGHVS and CDR2 FNYEAQ. The CDR3 contains 16 residues. V lost 1 base and J 8 bases, leaving 17 bases between the germline ends. DNA for the CDR3: TGTGCCAGCAGCTTAGGTTCCCGGGGGACGGCGGGGGAGCTGTTTTTT. This translates into CASSLGSRGTAGELFF. Drawing the rest from reference TRBV7-6 and TRBJ2-2, the complete variable domain is GAGVSQSPRYKVTKRGQDVALRCDPISGHVSLYWYRQALGQGPEFLTYFNYEAQQDKSGLPNDRFSAERPEGSISTLTIQRTEQRDSAMYRCASSLGSRGTAGELFFGEGSRLTVL.

The chain joins TRBV4-3 to TRBJ2-1, with 15 nucleotides matching TRBD2. Trimming at V came to 0 bases and at J to 8 bases, leaving 14 bases not matched to a gene. CDR1 LGHNA and CDR2 YSLEER come from the germline V gene. The CDR3 length is 20 residues. The chain's CDR3 is CASSQDPPGLAGGFVHEQFF. CDR3 DNA sequence: TGCGCCAGCAGCCAAGACCCCCCGGGACTAGCGGGAGGATTTGTCCATGAGCAGTTCTTC.

Written as DNA, the CDR3 is TGTGCCAGCAGCCTGCGACTAGGCTCCTACAATGAGCAGTTCTTC. Translating gives CASSLRLGSYNEQFF. The chain joins TRBV11-2 to TRBJ2-1; D possibly corresponds to TRBD2 (6 bases). CDR1 and CDR2 (germline): SGHAT, FQNNGV. V lost 5 bases and J lost 0, with 11 bases in between. The CDR3 has 15 amino acids.

The chain is built from TRBV7-3 and TRBJ2-1; 14 nucleotides align to TRBD2. The CDR3 extends over 15 amino acids. With V trimmed by 3 bases and J by 9 bases, 4 bases remained unmatched. Germline CDR1 reads SGHTA; CDR2 reads FQGTGA. In DNA, the CDR3 is TGTGCCAGCAGCTTGGGACTAGCGGGAGCGGTTGAGCAGTTCTTC. It encodes CASSLGLAGAVEQFF.

A single count supports this clone. The V and J genes are TRBV28 and TRBJ1-2, with 8 bases aligning to TRBD1. After removal of 5 bases from V and 6 bases from J, the junction contained 8 bases not matched to a gene. This CDR3 is built from 14 residues. In germline, CDR1 is MDHEN, CDR2 SYDVKM. In DNA form, the CDR3 reads TGTGCCAGCAGTCTCACCCACAGGGGGGATGGCTACACCTTC. Protein: CASSLTHRGDGYTF.

This clone was counted a few times. The chain is built from TRBV27 and TRBJ2-3; 13 nucleotides line up with TRBD2. This CDR3 region has 16 residues. Per the germline V gene, CDR1 is MNHEY and CDR2 is SMNVEV (reference sequence). V shed 3 bases and J 5 bases; nucleotides not matched to a gene: 5. CDR3 nucleotides: TGTGCCAGCAGTTTTTGGACTAGCGGGGGAGTAGATACGCAGTATTTT. This sequence encodes CASSFWTSGGVDTQYF.

The rearrangement joins TRBV6-5 to TRBJ2-7, with a tentative D call TRBD2 (6 bases). Germline lookup yields CDR1 MNHEY and CDR2 SVGAGI. V shed 4 bases and J shed 9 bases, with 19 bases lying between them. CDR3 length equals 14 residues. The CDR3 loop reads CASSSRFVQGGQYF. The CDR3 bases are TGTGCCAGCAGTTCCCGATTTGTCCAGGGAGGGCAGTACTTC.

The gene calls are TRBV7-2 and TRBJ1-3; 10 bases map to TRBD1. V lost 4 bases and J lost 4; bases outside the gene matches: 13. CDR3 length equals 18 residues. The germline V gene has CDR1 SGHTA and CDR2 FQGNSA. Here the CDR3 DNA reads TGTGCCAGCAGCTGGACCTTCGGGACAGGGGTCGCGGGAAACACCATATATTTT. This gives the protein CASSWTFGTGVAGNTIYF.

This sequence joins TRBV5-6 and TRBJ1-2; D is unresolved. The CDR3 has 14 amino acids. The germline V gene encodes CDR1 SGHDT and CDR2 YYEEEE. Between the trimmed V and J ends, which lost 1 base and 3 bases, there was a span of 10 bases. CDR3 in DNA: TGTGCCAGCAGCTTGCCGGGGAGGGACTATGGCTACACCTTC. Translating it yields CASSLPGRDYGYTF.

A few counts support this clone. This chain connects TRBV5-1 to TRBJ1-2; 7 bases are shared with TRBD1. This CDR3 contains 14 residues. Unmatched junction bases numbered 7, after V lost 0 bases and J lost 8 bases. Germline V CDR1 and CDR2: SGHRS, YFSETQ. The CDR3 DNA is TGCGCCAGCAGCTTGGTTCCAGGGGGAGGAGGCTACACCTTC. It yields the protein CASSLVPGGGGYTF.

CDR3: CASSLPRLTSGSQFF. CDR3 coding DNA: TGTGCCAGCAGCTTACCCCGCTTGACTAGCGGCTCGCAGTTCTTC. V is TRBV11-2 and J is TRBJ2-1; 9 bases map to TRBD2. The J segment lost 12 bases and the V segment lost 2 bases, leaving 11 bases of the junction unmatched. CDR1 and CDR2 from the germline V gene are SGHAT and FQNNGV. The CDR3 loop spans 15 amino acids.

The V gene is TRBV28, the J gene TRBJ2-5, with a weak D call TRBD1 (5 bases). The DNA end favors TRBJ2-7, so the J call may be wrong. The CDR3 has 14 residues. Germline V lookup: CDR1 MDHEN, CDR2 SYDVKM. The CDR3 protein is CASSSPHQGYEQYF. In nucleotides, the CDR3 is TGTGCCAGCAGTTCCCCTCACCAGGGTTACGAGCAGTACTTC.

The rearrangement links TRBV5-1 to TRBJ2-2, with 9 bases aligning to TRBD1. The CDR3 totals 15 residues. V gave up 4 bases and J gave up 4 bases; unmatched junction bases: 5. Germline CDR1 SGHRS, CDR2 YFSETQ. The CDR3 loop is CASSKDRGGTGELFF. CDR3 DNA sequence: TGCGCCAGCAGCAAGGACAGGGGTGGCACCGGGGAGCTGTTTTTT.